A selection of T cell receptor beta chains follows, all from one sample in a study of T cells after yellow fever vaccination. TCRdb re-called the 5' RACE reads with MiXCR, one entry per CDR3 protein. The sample consists of 450,000 to 650,000 distinct CDR3 sequences, just over 20% of them appearing once. The starting material was PBMCs, obtained 21 days after the first yellow fever vaccination. The receptors were gathered from a man between 18 and 29 years old who received the YFV17D yellow fever vaccine. CDR3s include the opening cysteine and the closing phenylalanine or tryptophan. The D gene is left open where the match is weak. Where a row states a size, it is once, few, many or the class of an expanded clone; other rows omit it.

NA	NA	TRBJ2-7	TRBV5-1	TGCGCCAGCAGCCCGGGGGTCCGCTACGAGCAGTACTTC	CASSPGVRYEQYF
NA	NA	TRBJ1-3	TRBV29-1	TGCAGCGTTGTCCCTAGGGCCGCTGGAAACACCATATATTTT	CSVVPRAAGNTIYF
NA	few	TRBJ2-1	TRBV5-1	TGCGCCAGCAGCTTCAGAGGCCAGTACACAAATGAGCAGTTCTTC	CASSFRGQYTNEQFF
TRBD1	NA	TRBJ2-6	TRBV7-2	TGTGCCAGCAGCATCAGGACAGGGCCCTCTGGGGCCAACGTCCTGACTTTC	CASSIRTGPSGANVLTF
NA	NA	TRBJ2-3	TRBV2	TGTGCCAGCAGTGAAGCGCTTACGGGACTGTTCACAGATACGCAGTATTTT	CASSEALTGLFTDTQYF
TRBD2	few	TRBJ2-2	TRBV5-1	TGCGCCAGCAGATGGACTAGCGGGGGAGATAACACCGGGGAGCTGTTTTTT	CASRWTSGGDNTGELFF
TRBD1	few	TRBJ2-7	TRBV4-2	TGTGCCAGCAGCCAAGAACTAGGACAGGGGATGAACGAGCAGTACTTC	CASSQELGQGMNEQYF
NA	NA	TRBJ1-1	TRBV5-6	TGTGCCAGCAGCATAACCAGGGGTACTGAAGCTTTCTTT	CASSITRGTEAFF
NA	NA	TRBJ2-7	TRBV7-9	TGTGCCAGCAGCTTAACCACACGGGACAACGAGCAGTACTTC	CASSLTTRDNEQYF
NA	NA	TRBJ1-3	TRBV28	TGTGCCAGCAGTTTGGCCTCTATCCCTCGACCTGGAAACACCATATATTTT	CASSLASIPRPGNTIYF
NA	many	TRBJ2-1	TRBV20-1	TGCAGTGCTAGCGGGGGCTACAATGAGCAGTTCTTC	CSASGGYNEQFF
TRBD1	many	TRBJ1-1	TRBV5-1	TGCGCCAGCAGCTACCAAAGGACAGGCGGTGAAGCTTTCTTT	CASSYQRTGGEAFF
TRBD1	NA	TRBJ2-5	TRBV25-1	TGTGCCAGCAGTGAGACAGGGAGAGAGACCCAGTACTTC	CASSETGRETQYF
TRBD2	NA	TRBJ2-5	TRBV6-5	TGTGCCAGCAGTTACCCTAGCGGGGGAGAGACCCAGTACTTC	CASSYPSGGETQYF
NA	many	TRBJ2-7	TRBV20-1	TGCCGTCTCCGGACTCTCTACGAGCAGTACTTC	CRLRTLYEQYF
NA	few	TRBJ2-2	TRBV6-5	TGTGCCAGCAGTTACTCAGGGGTGGACATCATCACCGGGGAGCTGTTTTTT	CASSYSGVDIITGELFF
NA	NA	TRBJ2-2	TRBV5-1	TGCGCCAGCAGCTTGTTCCAGGGGACCGGGGAGCTGTTTTTT	CASSLFQGTGELFF
TRBD2	NA	TRBJ2-7	TRBV11-1	TGTGCCAGCAGCTCCCCTGGGCGGGGGGGACCTCACAAGTACGAGCAGTACTTC	CASSSPGRGGPHKYEQYF
NA	NA	TRBJ2-1	TRBV9	TGTGCCAGCAGCGTAGGGAGGGGGTATGAGCAGTTCTTC	CASSVGRGYEQFF
TRBD2	many	TRBJ2-3	TRBV15	TGTGCCACCAGCAGGACTAGCGGGGGGGCAGATACGCAGTATTTT	CATSRTSGGADTQYF
NA	NA	TRBJ1-2	TRBV12-3/TRBV12-4	TGTGCCAGCAGTGCTTTACGCGGCTACACCTTC	CASSALRGYTF
TRBD1	NA	TRBJ1-4	TRBV7-8	TGTGCCAGCAGCTTCAGGGGGCGGCCTAATGAAAAACTGTTTTTT	CASSFRGRPNEKLFF
NA	NA	TRBJ2-1	TRBV5-4	TGTGCCAGCATTACTCGGGGTAGCTCCTACAATGAGCAGTTCTTC	CASITRGSSYNEQFF
NA	NA	TRBJ2-1	TRBV18	TGTGCCAGCTCACTAAATTCGAACTACAATGAGCAGTTCTTC	CASSLNSNYNEQFF
NA	few	TRBJ2-4	TRBV6-2/TRBV6-3	TGTGCCAGCATCAACGGGGGCAGCACCAACATTCAGTACTTC	CASINGGSTNIQYF
NA	few	TRBJ2-7	TRBV25-1	TGTGCCAGCAGTGAATCAATTCCAGGACGCTACGAGCAGTACTTC	CASSESIPGRYEQYF
TRBD1	few	TRBJ2-5	TRBV7-6	TGTGCCAGCCGAAAATCAGGGGGCGCGGGGAGAGAGACCCAGTACTTC	CASRKSGGAGRETQYF
NA	NA	TRBJ2-2	TRBV3-1	TGTGCCTCCTGCCAAGCGATTACGGTGACCGCGAACACCGGGGAGCTGTTTTTT	CASCQAITVTANTGELFF